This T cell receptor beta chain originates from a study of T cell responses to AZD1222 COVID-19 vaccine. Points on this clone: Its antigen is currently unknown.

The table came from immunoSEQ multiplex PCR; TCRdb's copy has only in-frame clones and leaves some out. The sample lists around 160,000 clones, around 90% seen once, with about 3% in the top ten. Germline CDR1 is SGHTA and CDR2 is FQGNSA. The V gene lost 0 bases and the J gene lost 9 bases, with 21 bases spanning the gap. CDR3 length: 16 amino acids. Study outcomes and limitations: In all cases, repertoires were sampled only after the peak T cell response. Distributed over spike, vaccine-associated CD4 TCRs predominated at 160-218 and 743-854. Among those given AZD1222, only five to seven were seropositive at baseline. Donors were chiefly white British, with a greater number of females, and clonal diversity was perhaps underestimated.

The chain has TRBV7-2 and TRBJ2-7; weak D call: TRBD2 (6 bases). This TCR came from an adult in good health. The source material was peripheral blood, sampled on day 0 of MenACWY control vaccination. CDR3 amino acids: CASSLADASAYGGQYF. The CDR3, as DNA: TGTGCCAGCAGCTTAGCGGACGCTAGCGCCTACGGGGGGCAGTACTTC. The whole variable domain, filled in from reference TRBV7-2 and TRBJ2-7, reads GAGVSQSPSNKVTEKGKDVELRCDPISGHTALYWYRQSLGQGLEFLIYFQGNSAPDKSGLPSDRFSAERTGGSVSTLTIQRTQQEDSAVYLCASSLADASAYGGQYFGPGTRLTVT.